This T cell receptor (beta chain) was recovered during a study of neurological immune-mediated disorders. Per germline, CDR1 SGHNT and CDR2 YENEEA. V was clipped by 2 bases and J by 9 bases, with 14 bases between them. The CDR3 contains 14 residues. Points on this clonotype: Antigen: not known.

The authors made cDNA by 5'RACE with 10-nucleotide random UMIs. One entry per CDR3 protein results from TCRdb running MiXCR on the 5' RACE reads. The sample holds fewer than 60,000 distinct CDR3 sequences; about 4.1% are singletons and the top ten take 5% to 7%. Study outcomes and limitations: Expansion of TCR clones was greatest in HTLV-1-associated myelopathy and smallest in multiple sclerosis, where it fell below that of healthy controls.

The sequencing input was PBMCs. The chain has TRBV11-3 and TRBJ2-1, with D possibly being TRBD1 (6 bases). The sequence was collected from a man in his 60s with multiple sclerosis. The CDR3 DNA follows: TGTGCCAGCAGCTTACAGGGGTCACGGGGTGAGCAGTTCTTC. Translating it yields CASSLQGSRGEQFF.